This T cell receptor (beta chain) stems from a study of blood T cell repertoires in COVID-19. Across the whole study: T cells, B-cell-depleted T cells, or PBMCs supplied cDNA or gDNA.

The participants were between roughly 18 and 89 years old and came from some 23 US areas. All exposed participants met a person with COVID-19 within 2 weeks before entering the study. This clone was recorded once. The CDR3 covers 15 residues. CDR1 is SGDLS, CDR2 YYNGEE, per germline. V shed 4 bases, J shed 0 bases, and the junction held 3 bases outside the gene matches. In the original analysis: Reference gene primer amplification yielded estimated nucleated cell counts. Here immunoSEQ multiplex PCR was the method, and the copy in TCRdb shows in-frame clones only, minus some. V and J calls and clone size follow that table, whereas D and trimming were derived from the DNA. The table lists 200,000 to 300,000 clones, 90% of them singletons.

The sequence was collected from a man aged 45-65 years who had been exposed to COVID-19. The rearrangement links TRBV9 to TRBJ1-5; 8 bases are a match to TRBD1. Sequencing was performed on PBMCs or T cells enriched from blood (not recorded which). The CDR3 DNA reads TGTGCCAGCAGCCCCGACAGGGGTAGCAATCAGCCCCAGCATTTT. Encoded protein: CASSPDRGSNQPQHF. The full variable domain, rest sourced from reference TRBV9 and TRBJ1-5, is DSGVTQTPKHLITATGQRVTLRCSPRSGDLSVYWYQQSLDQGLQFLIQYYNGEERAKGNILERFSAQQFPDLHSELNLSSLELGDSALYFCASSPDRGSNQPQHFGDGTRLSIL.